A selection of T cell receptor beta chains follows, all from one sample in a study of T cell responses to AZD1222 COVID-19 vaccine. The table came from immunoSEQ multiplex PCR; TCRdb's copy has only in-frame clones and leaves some out. This sample has some 100,000 clones; less than 90% occur once, and the top ten carry over 15%. The sample here was peripheral blood, taken on day 0 of AZD1222 vaccination. The receptors stem from an adult in good health. The CDR3 runs from the conserved cysteine through the conserved F or W. The D gene is left open where the match is weak. Part of the rows lack a size; the others show once, few, many or a class for expanded clones.

>TRBV20-1|TRBJ1-4|NA|NA
TGCAGTGCTAGTACTGTAGCCCGGGACGAAAAACTGTTTTTT
CSASTVARDEKLFF
>TRBV5-1|TRBJ2-7|TRBD2|NA
TGCGCCAGCAGCCCTGACCCCCGGACTAGCGTTTACGAGCAGTACTTC
CASSPDPRTSVYEQYF
>TRBV6-5|TRBJ2-6|NA|NA
TGTGCCAGCAGTTCTACGGGCTCTGGGGCCAACGTCCTGACTTTC
CASSSTGSGANVLTF
>TRBV29-1|TRBJ2-3|NA|NA
TGCAGCGTGACGGCTGGGATATGGCCCGATACGCAGTATTTT
CSVTAGIWPDTQYF
>TRBV5-1|TRBJ2-3|TRBD1|NA
TGCGCCAGCAGCACCGGGACAGGGAGGGATACGCAGTATTTT
CASSTGTGRDTQYF
>TRBV30|TRBJ1-1|NA|NA
TGTGCCTGGAGTCCCGCGGGGGTGAACACTGAAGCTTTCTTT
CAWSPAGVNTEAFF
>TRBV11-3|TRBJ2-1|NA|NA
TGTGCCAGCAGCTTTGCCTCCCTCAATGAGCAGTTCTTC
CASSFASLNEQFF
>TRBV25-1|TRBJ2-2|TRBD1|NA
TGTGCCAGCAGTGAATGGGACAGGCCTAGCGCCGGGGAGCTGTTTTTT
CASSEWDRPSAGELFF
>TRBV27|TRBJ2-2|TRBD2|once
TGTGCCAGCAGTTTCACTAGCGGGAGGGCCTTAGGAACCGGGGAGCTGTTTTTT
CASSFTSGRALGTGELFF
>TRBV2|TRBJ1-2|NA|NA
TGTGCCAGCAGTAGTGGGGGGATCGCTAACTATGGCTACACCTTC
CASSSGGIANYGYTF
>TRBV20-1|TRBJ2-7|NA|NA
TGCAGTGCCCGGTGGGGTGACGAGCAGTACTTC
CSARWGDEQYF
>TRBV7-9|TRBJ1-5|NA|NA
TGTGCCATTACGACAGACAATCAGCCCCAGCATTTT
CAITTDNQPQHF
>TRBV24-1|TRBJ2-3|NA|NA
TGTGCCACCAGTGACGGACCGACCGACGCAGATACGCAGTATTTT
CATSDGPTDADTQYF
>TRBV11-1|TRBJ2-3|TRBD1|NA
TGTGCCAGCAGCTTAACAGGGGCAGATACGCAGTATTTT
CASSLTGADTQYF
>TRBV18|TRBJ1-2|TRBD1|NA
TGTGCCAGCTCACCATACACACAGGGGGAGGATGGCTACACCTTC
CASSPYTQGEDGYTF
>TRBV5-1|TRBJ1-2|NA|NA
TGCGCCAGCAGCTTGGATCCACAATCTAACTATGGCTACACCTTC
CASSLDPQSNYGYTF